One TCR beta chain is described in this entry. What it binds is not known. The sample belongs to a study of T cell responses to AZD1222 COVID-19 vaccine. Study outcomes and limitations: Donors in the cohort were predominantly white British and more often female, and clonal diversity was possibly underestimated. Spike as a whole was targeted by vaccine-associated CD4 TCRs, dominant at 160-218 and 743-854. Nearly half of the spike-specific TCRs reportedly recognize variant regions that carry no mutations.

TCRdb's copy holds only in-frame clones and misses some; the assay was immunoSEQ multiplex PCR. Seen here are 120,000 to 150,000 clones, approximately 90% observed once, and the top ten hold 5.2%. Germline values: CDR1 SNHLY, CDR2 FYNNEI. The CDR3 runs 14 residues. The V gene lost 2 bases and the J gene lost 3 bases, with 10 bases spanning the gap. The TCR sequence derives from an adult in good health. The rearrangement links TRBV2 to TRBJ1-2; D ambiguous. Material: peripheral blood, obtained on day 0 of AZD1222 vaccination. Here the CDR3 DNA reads TGTGCCAGCAGTGAAACCAGATTAGACTATGGCTACACCTTC. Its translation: CASSETRLDYGYTF.